This T cell receptor (beta chain) was identified in a study of T cells in Graves' hyperthyroidism and ophthalmopathy (dated by TCRdb to between 2018 and 2021). For context, the study as a whole: Peripheral blood was sampled at the time of initial diagnosis, prior to any treatment. The 85 to 100 discovery patients were divided at random into training and test sets in a 7:3 ratio. After blood sampling, hyperthyroidism patients were treated with methimazole at a starting dose of 30 mg daily, and ophthalmopathy patients were treated with high-dose intravenous methylprednisolone. Prospective prediction of ophthalmopathy was tested in an independent validation cohort consisting of roughly 19 hyperthyroidism patients and about 17 patients who later progressed to ophthalmopathy. In addition, the study compared T-cell repertoires in thyroid tissue and in blood from several Graves' hyperthyroidism patients. According to the paper, TCR Vbeta CDR3 sequencing was carried out on about 140 peripheral blood samples, which came from under 50 ophthalmopathy, around 75 hyperthyroidism and approximately 17 progressor patients. To identify TCR V-J signatures that set the groups apart, the researchers used a discovery cohort of about a hundred patients, made up of about 44 with Graves' ophthalmopathy and 55 to 65 with stable Graves' hyperthyroidism. Results the study describes overall, beyond this receptor: No statistical method was used to fix the sample size in advance, and group allocation was not hidden from the investigators. Most expanded thyroid clonotypes (frequency above 0.001) were also detected in blood, suggesting blood repertoires may reflect thyroid immune responses. During validation, the model predicted progression to ophthalmopathy a median of approximately 6 months ahead of onset, with roughly 65% sensitivity and around 72% specificity. Ophthalmopathy was separated from stable hyperthyroidism by a 13 V-J signature model, with just over 85% sensitivity and roughly 84% specificity obtained in cross-validation and 80%/75% obtained in testing.

V has 5 bases trimmed and J has 3 bases trimmed; junction bases matching no gene number 12. From the cysteine through the phenylalanine, the CDR3 covers 16 amino acids. Only the CDR3 DNA stays, 48 bases, in frame from base 1. In the germline V gene, CDR1 corresponds to SGHVS and CDR2 to FNYEAQ. The TCR beta CDR3 regions were amplified from RNA transcripts. The first round of RT-PCR for the TCR CDR3 was performed with the HTBI primer set and the Qiagen OneStep RT-PCR kit. Libraries were constructed in a second round of multiplex PCR, after which size selection and purification were carried out. Sequencing of the libraries was done on an Illumina HiSeq2000 using paired-end 100 bp reads. Per the source publication's procedure: SOAPnuke was used to process the raw data, throwing out any read that contained adapters or uncalled bases, had a mean Phred below 15, or lacked an exact constant-primer or identifier match. COPE v1.2.5 was used to merge high-quality paired reads, and clonotypes were defined as unique nucleotide sequences. MiTCR v1.1 was used to align clonotypes to the IMGT TRBV, TRBD and TRBJ reference segments. Analysis was restricted to V-J combinations with a frequency above 0.0001, which covered about 99% of repertoires. The TCS score was defined as F50 (clonal expansion) divided by E x V (chaos), with BLOSUM62-based TCRdist calculated between CDR3 peptides within each V-J. Welch's t-statistics and random forest reduced several hundred V-J features to 13, which were used in a naive Bayes classifier (R e1071). TCRdb reran the public reads through fastp at Q25 and MiXCR, keeping productive beta chains. Rows matching on CDR3 protein sequence are summarized as one entry with the most common DNA and genes. It is TCRdb's table, rather than the study itself, that gives the V and J calls and clone size. The sample yields around 440,000 distinct CDR3 sequences; approximately 14% were counted once. Roughly 7.4% of the sample belongs to the ten largest clones.

In its sample, this clonotype was seen many times. Its antigen target is currently unknown. Per-base qualities were not stored, and no clone one base away is much larger. Graves' hyperthyroidism was defined as stable when no progression to ophthalmopathy occurred over 18 months of follow-up. The hyperthyroidism patients were between 18 and 65 years old and newly diagnosed, with a disease duration of less than 2 months. Exclusion was applied to patients with uncontrolled infections, other autoimmune diseases, pregnancy or lactation. Diagnoses were based on clinical symptoms, serum thyroxine and TRAb, thyroid ultrasound and orbital computed tomography. Ficoll-Paque density gradient centrifugation was used to isolate PBMCs from around 10 ml of fresh peripheral blood. Total RNA was extracted using Trizol reagent, and RNA quality was assessed on an Agilent 2100 Bioanalyzer.

Specimen: blood. This TCR derives from a woman aged 18-35 years with Graves' hyperthyroidism. Rearrangement joined TRBV7-6 to TRBJ2-7; 8 bases in the middle match TRBD2. The DNA is TGTGCCAGCAGCGCCAAGGCCCGGGGGGGTTACTACGAGCAGTACTTC. Protein translation: CASSAKARGGYYEQYF.